The 2 T cell receptor beta chains in this list originate from one sample, sequenced in a study of T cell responses to AZD1222 COVID-19 vaccine. Using immunoSEQ multiplex PCR, the repertoire was profiled, and TCRdb retains in-frame clones only, with some absent. The sample lists about 110,000 clones, 80% to 90% occurring once. The sequences come from peripheral blood, collected 28 days after the second AZD1222 dose. The source is an adult who received the AZD1222 COVID-19 vaccine.

This rearrangement joins TRBV5-1 to TRBJ1-2; no clear D. V dropped 1 base and J dropped 0 bases, with 4 bases sitting between them. This CDR3 contains 13 residues. Germline assignment: CDR1 SGHRS and CDR2 YFSETQ. The CDR3 loop reads CASSLRTNYGYTF. The DNA for the CDR3 is TGCGCCAGCAGCTTGAGGACTAACTATGGCTACACCTTC.

V usage is TRBV10-3 and J usage is TRBJ1-5; no firm D call. Germline V gene sequence: CDR1 ENHRY, CDR2 SYGVKD. V gave up 10 bases and J gave up 1 base, with 11 bases separating them. The CDR3 is made up of 13 amino acids. The CDR3 sequence is CATRVSSNQPQHF. The CDR3 DNA reads as TGTGCCACCCGGGTTTCCAGCAATCAGCCCCAGCATTTT.